This record covers a single TCR beta chain. Its antigen is undetermined. This CDR3 has 17 amino acids. The data stem from a study of Ad26.COV2.S vaccination and SARS-CoV-2 variants. The protocol was immunoSEQ multiplex PCR, while the TCRdb copy is restricted to in-frame clones and leaves out a portion. The sample includes roughly 100,000 clones, around 80% seen only once; the top ten take 15% to 20%. Study-wide results and caveats: There was reportedly substantial breadth in spike-specific CD8+ and CD4+ T cell responses after vaccination.

The sequencing used peripheral blood, collected after recovery from COVID-19. This chain joins TRBV7-5 and TRBJ1-4. TRBV7-5 is noted as a pseudogene. The sequence derives from a human donor who had recovered from COVID-19. The CDR3 is CVRSPMPCRRTNEKLFF. The CDR3 coding sequence is TGTGTCAGAAGCCCCATGCCATGTCGGAGGACTAATGAAAAACTGTTTTTT.